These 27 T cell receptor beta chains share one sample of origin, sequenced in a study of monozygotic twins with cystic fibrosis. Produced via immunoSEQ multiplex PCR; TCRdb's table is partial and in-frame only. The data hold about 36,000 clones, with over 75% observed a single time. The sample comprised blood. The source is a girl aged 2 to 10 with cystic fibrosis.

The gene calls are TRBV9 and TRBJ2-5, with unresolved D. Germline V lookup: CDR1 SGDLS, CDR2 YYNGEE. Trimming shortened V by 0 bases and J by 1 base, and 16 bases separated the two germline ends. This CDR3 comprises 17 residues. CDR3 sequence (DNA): TGTGCCAGCAGCGTAGGAATGGGCCAGGTCCCCCAAGAGACCCAGTACTTC. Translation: CASSVGMGQVPQETQYF.

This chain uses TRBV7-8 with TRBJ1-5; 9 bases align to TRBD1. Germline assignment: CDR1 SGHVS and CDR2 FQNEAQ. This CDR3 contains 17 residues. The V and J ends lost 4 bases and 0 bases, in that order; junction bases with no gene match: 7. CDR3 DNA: TGTGCCAGCAGCTACAGGACAGGGGCCCTTAGCAATCAGCCCCAGCATTTT. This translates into CASSYRTGALSNQPQHF. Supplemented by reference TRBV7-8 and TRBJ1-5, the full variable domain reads GAGVSQSPRYKVAKRGQDVALRCDPISGHVSLFWYQQALGQGPEFLTYFQNEAQLDKSGLPSDRFFAERPEGSVSTLKIQRTQQEDSAVYLCASSYRTGALSNQPQHFGDGTRLSIL.

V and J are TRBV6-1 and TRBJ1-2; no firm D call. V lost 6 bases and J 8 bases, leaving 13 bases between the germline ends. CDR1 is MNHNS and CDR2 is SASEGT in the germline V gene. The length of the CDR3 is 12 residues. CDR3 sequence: CASREGVGGYTF. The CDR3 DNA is TGTGCCAGCAGGGAGGGAGTAGGGGGCTACACCTTC.

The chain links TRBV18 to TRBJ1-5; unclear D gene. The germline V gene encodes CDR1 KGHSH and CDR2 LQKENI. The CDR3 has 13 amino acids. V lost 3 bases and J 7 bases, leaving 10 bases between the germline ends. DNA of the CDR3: TGTGCCAGCTCACCGAACCGTGGCCAGCCCCAGCATTTT. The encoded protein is CASSPNRGQPQHF.

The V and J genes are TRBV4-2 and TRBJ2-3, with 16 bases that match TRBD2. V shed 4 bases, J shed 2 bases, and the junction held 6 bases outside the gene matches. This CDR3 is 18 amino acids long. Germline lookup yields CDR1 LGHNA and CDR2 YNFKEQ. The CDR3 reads CASSLGTSGGGFTDTQYF. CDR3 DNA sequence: TGTGCCAGCAGCCTTGGGACTAGCGGGGGGGGTTTCACAGATACGCAGTATTTT.

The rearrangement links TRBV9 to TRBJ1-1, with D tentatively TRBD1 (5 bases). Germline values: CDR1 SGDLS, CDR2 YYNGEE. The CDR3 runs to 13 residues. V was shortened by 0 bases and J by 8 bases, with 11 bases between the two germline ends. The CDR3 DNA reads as TGTGCCAGCAGCGTAGGGGGGGTCGGAGAAGCTTTCTTT. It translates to CASSVGGVGEAFF.

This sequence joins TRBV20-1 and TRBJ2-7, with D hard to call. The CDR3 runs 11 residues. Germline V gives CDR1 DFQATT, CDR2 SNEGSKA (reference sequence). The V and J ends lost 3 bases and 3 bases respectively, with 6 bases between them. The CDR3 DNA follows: TGCAGTGCTAGCCTAGACTACGAGCAGTACTTC. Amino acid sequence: CSASLDYEQYF.

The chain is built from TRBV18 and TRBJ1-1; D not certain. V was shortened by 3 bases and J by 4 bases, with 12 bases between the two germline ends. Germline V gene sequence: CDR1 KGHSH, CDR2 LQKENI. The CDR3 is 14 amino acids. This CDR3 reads CASSPGMLGTEAFF. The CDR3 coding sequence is TGTGCCAGCTCACCGGGGATGTTAGGCACTGAAGCTTTCTTT.

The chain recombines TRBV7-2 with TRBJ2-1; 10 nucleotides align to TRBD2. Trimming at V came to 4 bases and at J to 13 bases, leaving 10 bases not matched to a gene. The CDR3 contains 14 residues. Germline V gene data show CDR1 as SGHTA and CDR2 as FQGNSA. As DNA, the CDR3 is TGTGCCAGCAGCTATCATCACCTAGCGGGGGTTCAGTTCTTC. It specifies CASSYHHLAGVQFF. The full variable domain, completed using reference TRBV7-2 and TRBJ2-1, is GAGVSQSPSNKVTEKGKDVELRCDPISGHTALYWYRQSLGQGLEFLIYFQGNSAPDKSGLPSDRFSAERTGGSVSTLTIQRTQQEDSAVYLCASSYHHLAGVQFFGPGTRLTVL.

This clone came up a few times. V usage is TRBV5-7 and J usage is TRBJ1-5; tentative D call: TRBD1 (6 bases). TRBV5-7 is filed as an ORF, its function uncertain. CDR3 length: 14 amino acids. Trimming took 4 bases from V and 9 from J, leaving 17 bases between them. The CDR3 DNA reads TGTGCCAGCAGCCCGACAGGACACGGTGGGCCCCAGCATTTT. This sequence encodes CASSPTGHGGPQHF.

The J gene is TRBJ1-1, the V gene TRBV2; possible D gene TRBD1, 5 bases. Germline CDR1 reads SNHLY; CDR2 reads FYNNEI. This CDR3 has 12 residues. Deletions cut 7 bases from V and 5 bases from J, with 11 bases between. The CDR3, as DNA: TGTGCCAGCATTTACGGGGGAACTGAAGCTTTCTTT. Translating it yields CASIYGGTEAFF.

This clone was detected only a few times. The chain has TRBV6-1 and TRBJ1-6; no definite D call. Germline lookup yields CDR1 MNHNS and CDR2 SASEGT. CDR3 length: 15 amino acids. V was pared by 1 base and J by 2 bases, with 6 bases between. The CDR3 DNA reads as TGTGCCAGCAGTGAAGTAAGGGCCTATAATTCACCCCTCCACTTT. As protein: CASSEVRAYNSPLHF.

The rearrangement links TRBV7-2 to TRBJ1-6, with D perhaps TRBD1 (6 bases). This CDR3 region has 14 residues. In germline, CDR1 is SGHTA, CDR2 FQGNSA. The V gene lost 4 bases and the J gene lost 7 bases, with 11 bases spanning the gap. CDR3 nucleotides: TGTGCCAGCAGCTCAGGACAGCCGAATTCACCCCTCCACTTT. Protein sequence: CASSSGQPNSPLHF.

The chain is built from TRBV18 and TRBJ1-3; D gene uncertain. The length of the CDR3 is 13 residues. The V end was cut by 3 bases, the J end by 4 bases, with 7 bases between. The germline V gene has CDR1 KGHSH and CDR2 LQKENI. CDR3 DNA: TGTGCCAGCTCACCTCTTCTAGGAAACACCATATATTTT. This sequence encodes CASSPLLGNTIYF.

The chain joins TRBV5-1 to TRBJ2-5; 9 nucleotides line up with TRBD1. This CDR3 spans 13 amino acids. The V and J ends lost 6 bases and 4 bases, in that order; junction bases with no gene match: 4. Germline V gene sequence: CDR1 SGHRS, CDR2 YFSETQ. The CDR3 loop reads CASIGQGSETQYF. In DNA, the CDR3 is TGCGCCAGCATCGGACAGGGGTCAGAGACCCAGTACTTC.

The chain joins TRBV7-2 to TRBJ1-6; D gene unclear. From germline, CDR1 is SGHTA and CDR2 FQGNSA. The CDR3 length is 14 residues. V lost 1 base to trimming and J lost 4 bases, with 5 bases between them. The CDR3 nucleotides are TGTGCCAGCAGCTTAGGGGCGTATAATTCACCCCTCCACTTT. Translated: CASSLGAYNSPLHF.

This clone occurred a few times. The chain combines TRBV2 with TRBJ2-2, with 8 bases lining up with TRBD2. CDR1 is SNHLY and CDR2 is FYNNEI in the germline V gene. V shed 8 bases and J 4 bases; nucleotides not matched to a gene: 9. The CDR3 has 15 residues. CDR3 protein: CASGRPTSGTGELFF. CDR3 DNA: TGTGCCAGCGGGAGGCCTACTAGCGGCACCGGGGAGCTGTTTTTT.

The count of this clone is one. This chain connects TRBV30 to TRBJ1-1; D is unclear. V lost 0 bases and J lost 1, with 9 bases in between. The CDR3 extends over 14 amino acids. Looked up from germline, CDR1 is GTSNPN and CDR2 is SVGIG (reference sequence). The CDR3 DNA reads TGTGCCTGGAGTGTATTGGTGGGGAACACTGAAGCTTTCTTT. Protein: CAWSVLVGNTEAFF. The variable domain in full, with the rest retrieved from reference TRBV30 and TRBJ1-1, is SQTIHQWPATLVQPVGSPLSLECTVEGTSNPNLYWYRQAAGRGLQLLFYSVGIGQISSEVPQNLSASRPQDRQFILSSKKLLLSDSGFYLCAWSVLVGNTEAFFGQGTRLTVV.

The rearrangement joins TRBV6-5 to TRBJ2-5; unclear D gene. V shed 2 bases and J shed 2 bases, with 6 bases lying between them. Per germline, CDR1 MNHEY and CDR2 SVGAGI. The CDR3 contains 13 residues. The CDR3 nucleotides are TGTGCCAGCAGTTACGGGCCTCAAGAGACCCAGTACTTC. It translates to CASSYGPQETQYF.

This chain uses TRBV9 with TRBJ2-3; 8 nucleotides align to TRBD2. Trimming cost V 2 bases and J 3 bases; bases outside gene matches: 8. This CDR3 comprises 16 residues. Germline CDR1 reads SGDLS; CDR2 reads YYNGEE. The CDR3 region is CASSVSGGHLTDTQYF. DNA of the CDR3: TGTGCCAGCAGCGTGTCGGGGGGGCATTTAACAGATACGCAGTATTTT. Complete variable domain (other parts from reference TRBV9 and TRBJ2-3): DSGVTQTPKHLITATGQRVTLRCSPRSGDLSVYWYQQSLDQGLQFLIQYYNGEERAKGNILERFSAQQFPDLHSELNLSSLELGDSALYFCASSVSGGHLTDTQYFGPGTRLTVL.

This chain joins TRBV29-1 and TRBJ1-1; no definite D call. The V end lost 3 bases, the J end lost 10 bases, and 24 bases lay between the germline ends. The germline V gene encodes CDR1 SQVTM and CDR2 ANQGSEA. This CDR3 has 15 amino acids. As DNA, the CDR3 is TGCAGCGTTGAGCCCAGCACATCGGGCGTCCCTGTAGCTTTCTTT. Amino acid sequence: CSVEPSTSGVPVAFF.

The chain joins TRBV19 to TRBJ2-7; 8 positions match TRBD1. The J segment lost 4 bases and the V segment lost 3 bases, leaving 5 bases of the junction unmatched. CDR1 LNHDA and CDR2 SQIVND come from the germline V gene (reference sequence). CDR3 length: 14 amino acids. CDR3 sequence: CASSMTGVVYEQYF. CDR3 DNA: TGTGCCAGTAGTATGACAGGGGTGGTATACGAGCAGTACTTC.

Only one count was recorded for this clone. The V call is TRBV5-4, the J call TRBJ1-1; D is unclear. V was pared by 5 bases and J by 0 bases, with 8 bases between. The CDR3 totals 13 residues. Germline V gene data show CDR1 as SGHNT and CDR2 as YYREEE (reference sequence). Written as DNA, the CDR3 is TGTGCCAGCAGTATGCAGATGAACACTGAAGCTTTCTTT. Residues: CASSMQMNTEAFF.

CDR3 DNA sequence: TGCGCCAGCAGCCAAGAAGCTCCCTGGGGGGAGCAGTTCTTC. It specifies CASSQEAPWGEQFF. V and J are TRBV4-3 and TRBJ2-1, with D possibly being TRBD1 or TRBD2 (5 bases each). Trimming shortened V by 0 bases and J by 10 bases, and 13 bases separated the two germline ends. CDR3 length: 14 residues. CDR1 is LGHNA and CDR2 is YSLEER in the germline V gene.

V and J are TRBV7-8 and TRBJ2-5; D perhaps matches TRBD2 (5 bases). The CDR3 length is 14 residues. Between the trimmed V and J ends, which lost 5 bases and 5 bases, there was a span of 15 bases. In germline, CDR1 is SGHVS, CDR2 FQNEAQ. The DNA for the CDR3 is TGTGCCAGCAGCCCCGGGGAAGTGGGGGAGACCCAGTACTTC. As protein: CASSPGEVGETQYF.

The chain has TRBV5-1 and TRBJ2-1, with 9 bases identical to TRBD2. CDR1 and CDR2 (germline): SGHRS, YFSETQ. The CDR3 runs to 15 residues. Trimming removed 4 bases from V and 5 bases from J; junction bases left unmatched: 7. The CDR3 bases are TGCGCCAGCAGCGGAACCGGGACTAGCCACAATGAGCAGTTCTTC. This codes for CASSGTGTSHNEQFF.

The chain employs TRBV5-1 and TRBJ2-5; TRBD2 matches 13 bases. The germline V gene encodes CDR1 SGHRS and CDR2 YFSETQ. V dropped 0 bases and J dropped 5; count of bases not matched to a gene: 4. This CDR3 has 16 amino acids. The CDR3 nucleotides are TGCGCCAGCAGCTTGGTGGGGACTAGCGGGGCGGAGACCCAGTACTTC. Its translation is CASSLVGTSGAETQYF.